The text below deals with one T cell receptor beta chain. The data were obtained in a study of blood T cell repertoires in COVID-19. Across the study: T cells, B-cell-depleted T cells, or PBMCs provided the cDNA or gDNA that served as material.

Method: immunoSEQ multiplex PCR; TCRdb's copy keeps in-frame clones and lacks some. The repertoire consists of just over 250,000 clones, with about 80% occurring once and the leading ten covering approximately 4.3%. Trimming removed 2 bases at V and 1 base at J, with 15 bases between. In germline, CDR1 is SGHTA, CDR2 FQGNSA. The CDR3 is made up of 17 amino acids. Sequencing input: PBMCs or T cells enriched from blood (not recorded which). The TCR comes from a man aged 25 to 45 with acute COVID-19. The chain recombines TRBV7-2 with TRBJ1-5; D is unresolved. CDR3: CASSLWSGSGSNQPQHF. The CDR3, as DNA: TGTGCCAGCAGCTTATGGAGCGGGAGCGGGAGCAATCAGCCCCAGCATTTT.